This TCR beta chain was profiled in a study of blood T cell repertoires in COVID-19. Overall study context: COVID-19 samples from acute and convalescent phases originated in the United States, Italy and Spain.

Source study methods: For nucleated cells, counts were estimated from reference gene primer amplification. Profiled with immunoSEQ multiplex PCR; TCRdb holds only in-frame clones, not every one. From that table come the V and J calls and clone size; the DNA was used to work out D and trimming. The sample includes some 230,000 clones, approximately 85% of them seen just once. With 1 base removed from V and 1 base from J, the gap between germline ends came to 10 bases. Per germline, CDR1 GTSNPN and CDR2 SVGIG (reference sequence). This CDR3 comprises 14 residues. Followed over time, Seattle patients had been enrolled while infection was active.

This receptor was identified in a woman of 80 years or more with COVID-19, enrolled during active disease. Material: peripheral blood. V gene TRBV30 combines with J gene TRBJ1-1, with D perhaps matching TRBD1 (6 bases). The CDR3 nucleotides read TGTGCCTGGAGTGAAGGGACACAGAACACTGAAGCTTTCTTT. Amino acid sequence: CAWSEGTQNTEAFF. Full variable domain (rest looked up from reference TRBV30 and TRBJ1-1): SQTIHQWPATLVQPVGSPLSLECTVEGTSNPNLYWYRQAAGRGLQLLFYSVGIGQISSEVPQNLSASRPQDRQFILSSKKLLLSDSGFYLCAWSEGTQNTEAFFGQGTRLTVV.